This entry lists 19 T cell receptor beta chains sequenced from one sample in a study of T cells in Graves' hyperthyroidism and ophthalmopathy. Amplified regions were TCR beta CDR3 sequences from RNA transcripts. The HTBI set primed first-round TCR CDR3 RT-PCR. Each CDR3 protein is one row after TCRdb ran MiXCR on the multiplex PCR reads. This sample carries some 420,000 distinct CDR3 sequences, approximately 14% of them seen once, and the ten largest clones take around 5.3%. The sequencing sample was made of blood. Source of these receptors: a woman between 18 and 30 years old with Graves' hyperthyroidism.

This clonotype was counted at least ten times. The V and J genes are TRBV2 and TRBJ1-4; 8 bases match TRBD1. Germline V gene sequence: CDR1 SNHLY, CDR2 FYNNEI. V trimming: 4 bases; J trimming: 11 bases; junction bases outside the gene matches: 9. CDR3 length: 14 residues. CDR3 DNA: TGTGCCAGCAGTGGAGACAGGGGCCATGGGAAACTGTTTTTT. This encodes CASSGDRGHGKLFF.

This clonotype was detected many times. The chain combines TRBV2 with TRBJ2-1; 12 positions match TRBD2. Germline CDR1 reads SNHLY; CDR2 reads FYNNEI. V dropped 7 bases and J dropped 7; count of bases not matched to a gene: 8. The CDR3 consists of 15 residues. In DNA form, the CDR3 reads TGTGCCAGCACTAAGCTAGCGGGAGGGCCAAATGAGCAGTTCTTC. It is translated as CASTKLAGGPNEQFF.

This clonotype was observed at least ten times. This sequence joins TRBV7-9 and TRBJ2-7; 11 bases map to TRBD2. The CDR3 consists of 14 residues. Losses at the gene ends were 5 bases for V and 3 bases for J; bases not matched to a gene: 3. CDR1 is SEHNR, CDR2 FQNEAQ, per germline (reference sequence). The CDR3 loop reads CASSTGTSGYEQYF. The CDR3 DNA reads as TGTGCCAGCAGCACGGGGACTAGCGGCTACGAGCAGTACTTC.

This clonotype was observed many times. The J gene is TRBJ1-1, the V gene TRBV4-3; no reliable D call. Germline V gene lookup returns CDR1 LGHNA and CDR2 YSLEER. The CDR3 runs 16 residues. With 1 base removed from V and 0 bases from J, the gap between germline ends came to 12 bases. The CDR3 DNA reads TGCGCCAGCAGCCAAGCTAATTGGGTCGTGAACACTGAAGCTTTCTTT. Translating it yields CASSQANWVVNTEAFF.

The table lists this clonotype with many counts. This chain uses TRBV6-1 with TRBJ1-5; no clear D gene. The CDR3 length is 15 residues. Germline V CDR1 and CDR2: MNHNS, SASEGT. Trimming left V 6 bases short and J 1 base short, with 13 bases between. The CDR3 DNA follows: TGTGCCAGCAGAGCACATAAAAGGAGCAATCAGCCCCAGCATTTT. Translated: CASRAHKRSNQPQHF.

This clonotype was recorded a few times. V and J are TRBV28 and TRBJ1-3; D is unresolved. CDR1 and CDR2 from the germline V gene are MDHEN and SYDVKM. This CDR3 region has 15 residues. The V end lost 3 bases, the J end lost 4 bases, and 13 bases lay between the germline ends. For the CDR3, the DNA is TGTGCCAGCAGTTTTTATGGCAGACAAGGAAACACCATATATTTT. Translating it yields CASSFYGRQGNTIYF.

The rearrangement joins TRBV5-6 to TRBJ1-1; D gene uncertain. Germline loops: CDR1 SGHDT, CDR2 YYEEEE. This CDR3 is 14 amino acids long. V lost 2 bases and J 4 bases, leaving 12 bases between the germline ends. The CDR3 sequence: CASSLIGSVTEAFF. The CDR3 DNA reads as TGTGCCAGCAGCTTAATAGGTTCGGTCACTGAAGCTTTCTTT.

This clonotype was detected ten times or more. Its ends do not fully match the called genes, so a read error is possible. This chain links TRBV29-1 with TRBJ2-2, with 9 bases identical to TRBD2. The CDR3 runs 15 residues. The V gene's germline CDR1 is SQVTM and CDR2 ANQGSEA. CDR3 sequence (DNA): TGCAGCGTGGAAGCTAGCGGGATAAGGGCCGGGGAGCTGTTTTTT. It specifies CSVEASGIRAGELFF.

The chain employs TRBV20-1 and TRBJ2-7; 11 bases line up with TRBD2. The CDR3 runs 19 residues. Looked up from germline, CDR1 is DFQATT and CDR2 is SNEGSKA (reference sequence). V lost 1 base and J lost 4; bases outside the gene matches: 18. The CDR3 loop reads CSARGRRAILAGGGYEQYF. The CDR3 DNA reads TGCAGTGCTAGAGGTCGCAGGGCGATCCTAGCGGGGGGTGGTTACGAGCAGTACTTC.

The rearrangement joins TRBV6-2 or TRBV6-3 to TRBJ1-1, with TRBD1 as a possible D gene (5 bases). This CDR3 comprises 13 residues. Germline-derived CDR1 and CDR2 are MNHEY and SVGEGT. V was shortened by 6 bases and J by 4 bases, with 12 bases between the two germline ends. The CDR3 loop is CASSPRVTTEAFF. The CDR3 DNA reads TGTGCCAGCAGCCCCAGGGTCACCACTGAAGCTTTCTTT.

The V and J genes are TRBV7-2 and TRBJ1-5, with D perhaps matching TRBD1 (6 bases). Trimming cost V 2 bases and J 3 bases, with 11 bases left between them. Germline assignment: CDR1 SGHTA and CDR2 FQGNSA. The CDR3 consists of 15 residues. CDR3 loop: CASSLRSGANQPQHF. The CDR3 nucleotides read TGTGCCAGCAGCTTACGCTCGGGGGCCAATCAGCCCCAGCATTTT.

This clonotype was picked up many times. The chain recombines TRBV3-1 with TRBJ2-1; D unclear. V was trimmed by 6 bases and J by 3 bases, leaving 15 bases between them. This CDR3 is 15 amino acids long. Germline lookup yields CDR1 LGHDT and CDR2 YNNKEL (reference sequence). CDR3 DNA: TGTGCCAGCAGACATGGTCGGCCCCACTACAATGAGCAGTTCTTC. Translated, it gives CASRHGRPHYNEQFF.

V usage is TRBV10-2 and J usage is TRBJ2-2, with D uncertain. Germline V lookup: CDR1 WSHSY, CDR2 SAAADI. V was cut by 5 bases and J by 1 base, with 8 bases left in between. The length of the CDR3 is 14 residues. For the CDR3, the DNA is TGCGCCAGCAGTAAACAGAAGAACACCGGGGAGCTGTTTTTT. It encodes CASSKQKNTGELFF.

This clonotype was recorded at least ten times. This chain joins TRBV27 and TRBJ2-7; TRBD2 is a possible D gene (6 bases). The CDR3 totals 15 residues. V lost 3 bases, J lost 1 base, and 13 bases lay in between. The germline V gene has CDR1 MNHEY and CDR2 SMNVEV (reference sequence). The DNA of the CDR3 is TGTGCCAGCAGTTTTGGCGATGGGGGGTCCTACGAGCAGTACTTC. Protein product: CASSFGDGGSYEQYF.

Ten or more counts support this clonotype. This chain's CDR3 is CASSATGGGNQPQHF. CDR3 sequence (DNA): TGTGCCAGCAGTGCTACAGGGGGAGGCAATCAGCCCCAGCATTTT. This sequence joins TRBV28 and TRBJ1-5, with TRBD1 identical over 8 bases. Germline lookup yields CDR1 MDHEN and CDR2 SYDVKM. The CDR3 sequence is 15 residues long. With 5 bases clipped from V and 2 bases from J, the junction kept 5 bases outside the gene matches. Looking up the rest from reference TRBV28 and TRBJ1-5 gives the full variable domain: DVKVTQSSRYLVKRTGEKVFLECVQDMDHENMFWYRQDPGLGLRLIYFSYDVKMKEKGDIPEGYSVSREKKERFSLILESASTNQTSMYLCASSATGGGNQPQHFGDGTRLSIL.

This clonotype was detected ten times or more. The CDR3 here is CASSLGVASGSFYEQYF. CDR3 nucleotide sequence: TGTGCCAGCAGCTTAGGCGTGGCTAGCGGGAGCTTCTACGAGCAGTACTTC. The chain is built from TRBV13 and TRBJ2-7; 10 bases map to TRBD2. Germline CDR1 PRHDT, CDR2 FYEKMQ (reference sequence). V dropped 0 bases and J dropped 3; count of bases not matched to a gene: 8. The CDR3 covers 17 residues.

The sample holds many counts of this clonotype. The V call is TRBV12-3 or TRBV12-4, the J call TRBJ2-3; D remains ambiguous. The CDR3 contains 15 residues. The V end was cut by 8 bases, the J end by 1 base, with 16 bases between. The CDR3 DNA reads TGTGCCAGCCGCTCCCCTTCCCACCGCACAGATACGCAGTATTTT. Protein: CASRSPSHRTDTQYF.

This clonotype was detected many times. The chain links TRBV20-1 to TRBJ1-3; D is uncertain. This CDR3 comprises 15 residues. Trimming took off 2 bases at V and 1 base at J, with 12 bases between the two ends. Germline-derived CDR1 and CDR2 are DFQATT and SNEGSKA (reference sequence). CDR3 amino acids: CSARSGVDSGNTIYF. Here the CDR3 DNA reads TGCAGTGCTAGAAGTGGGGTGGATTCTGGAAACACCATATATTTT.

This clonotype was picked up many times. The chain has TRBV6-2 or TRBV6-3 and TRBJ2-1; 11 bases are shared with TRBD2. Germline V gene sequence: CDR1 MNHEY, CDR2 SVGEGT. The CDR3 has 19 amino acids. After removal of 4 bases from V and 0 bases from J, the junction contained 11 bases not matched to a gene. The CDR3 DNA reads as TGTGCCAGCAGTTTCAGGGGATCTAGCGGGAGGCCCTCCTACAATGAGCAGTTCTTC. Its translation: CASSFRGSSGRPSYNEQFF.